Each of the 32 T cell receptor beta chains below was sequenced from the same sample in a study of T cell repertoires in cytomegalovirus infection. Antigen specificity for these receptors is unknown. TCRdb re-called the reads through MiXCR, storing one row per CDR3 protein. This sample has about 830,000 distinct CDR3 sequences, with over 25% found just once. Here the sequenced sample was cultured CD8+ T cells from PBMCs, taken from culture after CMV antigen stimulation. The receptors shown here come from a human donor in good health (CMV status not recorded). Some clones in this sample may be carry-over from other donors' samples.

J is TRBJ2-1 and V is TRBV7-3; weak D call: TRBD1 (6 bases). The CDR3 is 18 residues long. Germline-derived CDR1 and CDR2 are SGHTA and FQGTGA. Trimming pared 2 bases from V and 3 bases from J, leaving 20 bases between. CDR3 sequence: CASSLRLGQGKIYNEQFF. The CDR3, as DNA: TGTGCCAGCAGCTTACGTTTAGGTCAGGGGAAAATCTACAATGAGCAGTTCTTC.

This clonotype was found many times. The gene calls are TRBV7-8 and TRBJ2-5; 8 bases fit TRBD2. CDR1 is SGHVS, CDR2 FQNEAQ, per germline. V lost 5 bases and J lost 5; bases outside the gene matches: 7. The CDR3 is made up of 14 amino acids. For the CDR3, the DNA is TGTGCCAGCAGCCTCGGGGGGGCCGGGGAGACCCAGTACTTC. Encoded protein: CASSLGGAGETQYF. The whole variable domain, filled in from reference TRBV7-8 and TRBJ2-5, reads GAGVSQSPRYKVAKRGQDVALRCDPISGHVSLFWYQQALGQGPEFLTYFQNEAQLDKSGLPSDRFFAERPEGSVSTLKIQRTQQEDSAVYLCASSLGGAGETQYFGPGTRLLVL.

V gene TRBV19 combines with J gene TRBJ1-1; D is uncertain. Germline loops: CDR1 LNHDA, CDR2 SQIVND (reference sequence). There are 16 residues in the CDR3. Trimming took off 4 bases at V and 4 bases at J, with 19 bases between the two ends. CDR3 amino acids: CASSSLWVEAGTEAFF. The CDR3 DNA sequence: TGTGCCAGTAGTAGTCTGTGGGTAGAGGCGGGCACTGAAGCTTTCTTT.

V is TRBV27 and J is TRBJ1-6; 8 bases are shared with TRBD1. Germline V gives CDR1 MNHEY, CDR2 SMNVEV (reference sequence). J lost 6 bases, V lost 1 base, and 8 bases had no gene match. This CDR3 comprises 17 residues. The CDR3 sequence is CASSLFPPTGANSPLHF. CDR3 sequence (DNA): TGTGCCAGCAGTTTATTTCCCCCGACAGGGGCTAATTCACCCCTCCACTTT.

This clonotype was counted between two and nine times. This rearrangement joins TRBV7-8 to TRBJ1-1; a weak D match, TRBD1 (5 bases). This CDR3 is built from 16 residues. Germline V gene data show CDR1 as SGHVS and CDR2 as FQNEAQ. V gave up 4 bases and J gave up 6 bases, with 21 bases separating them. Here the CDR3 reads CASSYTGPTILSEAFF. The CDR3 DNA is TGTGCCAGCAGCTATACGGGACCCACGATCCTCTCTGAAGCTTTCTTT.

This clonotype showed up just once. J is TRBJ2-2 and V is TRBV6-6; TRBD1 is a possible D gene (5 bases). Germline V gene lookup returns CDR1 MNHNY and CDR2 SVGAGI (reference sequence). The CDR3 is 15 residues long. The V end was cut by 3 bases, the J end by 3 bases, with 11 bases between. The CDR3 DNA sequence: TGTGCCAGCAGTTATTTGGGGCCGGACACCGGGGAGCTGTTTTTT. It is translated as CASSYLGPDTGELFF.

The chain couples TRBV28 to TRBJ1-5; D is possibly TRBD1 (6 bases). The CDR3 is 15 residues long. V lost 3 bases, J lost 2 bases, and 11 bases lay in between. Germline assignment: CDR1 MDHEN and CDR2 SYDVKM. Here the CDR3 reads CASSFGTSRNQPQHF. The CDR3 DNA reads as TGTGCCAGCAGTTTTGGGACATCGCGCAATCAGCCCCAGCATTTT.

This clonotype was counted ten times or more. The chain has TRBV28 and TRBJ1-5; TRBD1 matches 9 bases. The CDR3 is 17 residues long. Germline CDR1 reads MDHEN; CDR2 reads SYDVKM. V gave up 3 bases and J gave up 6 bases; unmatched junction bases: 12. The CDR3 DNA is TGTGCCAGCAGTTTTGGACAGGGGCTTCTGGTAGGTCAGCCCCAGCATTTT. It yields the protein CASSFGQGLLVGQPQHF.

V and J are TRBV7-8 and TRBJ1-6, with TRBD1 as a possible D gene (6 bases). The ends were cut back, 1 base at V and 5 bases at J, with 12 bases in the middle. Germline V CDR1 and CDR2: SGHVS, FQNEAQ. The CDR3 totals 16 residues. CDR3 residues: CASSLVRTVDNSPLHF. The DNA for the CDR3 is TGTGCCAGCAGCTTAGTCCGGACAGTAGATAATTCACCCCTCCACTTT.

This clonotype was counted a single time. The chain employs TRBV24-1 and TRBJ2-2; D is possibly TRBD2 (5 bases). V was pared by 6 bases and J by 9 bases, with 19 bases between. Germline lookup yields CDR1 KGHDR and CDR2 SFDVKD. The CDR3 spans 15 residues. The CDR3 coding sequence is TGTGCCACCAGTACTGCATCAAGCGGAACCCGGGAGCTGTTTTTT. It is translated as CATSTASSGTRELFF.

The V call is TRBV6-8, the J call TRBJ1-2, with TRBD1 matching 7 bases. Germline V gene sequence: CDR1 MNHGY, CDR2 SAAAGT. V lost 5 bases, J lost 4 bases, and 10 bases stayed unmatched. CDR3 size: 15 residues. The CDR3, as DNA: TGTGCCAGCAGTGGCGTGGTAGGGGGCTTCTATGGCTACACCTTC. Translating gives CASSGVVGGFYGYTF.

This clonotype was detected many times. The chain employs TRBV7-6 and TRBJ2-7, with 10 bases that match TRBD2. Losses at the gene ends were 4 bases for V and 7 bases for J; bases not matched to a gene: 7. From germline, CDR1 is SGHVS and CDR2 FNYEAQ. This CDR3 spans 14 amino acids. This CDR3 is CASSSGLAAGEQYF. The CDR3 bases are TGTGCCAGCAGCTCCGGACTAGCGGCGGGGGAGCAGTACTTC.

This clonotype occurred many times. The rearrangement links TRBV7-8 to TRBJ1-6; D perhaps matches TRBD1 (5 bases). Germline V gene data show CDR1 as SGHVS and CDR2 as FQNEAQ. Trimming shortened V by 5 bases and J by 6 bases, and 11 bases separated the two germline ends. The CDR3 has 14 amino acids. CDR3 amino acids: CASSRVRVNSPLHF. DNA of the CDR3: TGTGCCAGCAGCCGCGTCAGGGTTAATTCACCCCTCCACTTT.

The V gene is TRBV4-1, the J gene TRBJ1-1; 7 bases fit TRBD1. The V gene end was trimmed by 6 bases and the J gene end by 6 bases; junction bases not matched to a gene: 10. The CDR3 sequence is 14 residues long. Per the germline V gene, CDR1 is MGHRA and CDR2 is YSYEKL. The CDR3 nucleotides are TGCGCCAGCAGTCACAGGGGAGATCTCTCTGAAGCTTTCTTT. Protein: CASSHRGDLSEAFF.

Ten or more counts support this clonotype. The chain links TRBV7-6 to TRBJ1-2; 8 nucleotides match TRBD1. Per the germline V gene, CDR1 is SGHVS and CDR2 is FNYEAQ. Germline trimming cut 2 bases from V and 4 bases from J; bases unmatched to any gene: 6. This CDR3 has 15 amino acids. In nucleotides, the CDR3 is TGTGCCAGCAGCTTATCAACCGGGACAGGCTATGGCTACACCTTC. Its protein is CASSLSTGTGYGYTF.

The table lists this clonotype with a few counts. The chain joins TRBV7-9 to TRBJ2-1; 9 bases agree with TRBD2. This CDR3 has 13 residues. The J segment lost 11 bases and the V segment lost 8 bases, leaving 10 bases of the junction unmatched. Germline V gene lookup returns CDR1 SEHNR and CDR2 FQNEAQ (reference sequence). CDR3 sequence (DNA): TGTGCCAGCTTACCCAGCGGGGGGCCGCAGCAGTTCTTC. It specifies CASLPSGGPQQFF.

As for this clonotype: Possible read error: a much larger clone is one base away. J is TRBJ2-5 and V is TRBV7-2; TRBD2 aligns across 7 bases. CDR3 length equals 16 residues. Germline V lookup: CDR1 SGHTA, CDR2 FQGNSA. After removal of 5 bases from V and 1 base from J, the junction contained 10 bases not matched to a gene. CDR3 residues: CASSPDGLVGQETQYF. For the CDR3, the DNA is TGTGCCAGCAGCCCAGATGGACTAGTAGGCCAAGAGACCCAGTACTTC.

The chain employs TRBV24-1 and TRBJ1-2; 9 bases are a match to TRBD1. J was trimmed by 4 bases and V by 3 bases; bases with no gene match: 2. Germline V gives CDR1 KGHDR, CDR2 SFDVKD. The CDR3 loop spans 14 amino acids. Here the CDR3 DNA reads TGTGCCACCAGTGATCCGACAGGGGGCTATGGCTACACCTTC. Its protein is CATSDPTGGYGYTF.

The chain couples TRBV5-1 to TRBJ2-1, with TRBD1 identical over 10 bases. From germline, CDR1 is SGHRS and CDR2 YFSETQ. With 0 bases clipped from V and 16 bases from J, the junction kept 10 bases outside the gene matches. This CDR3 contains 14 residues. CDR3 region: CASSLAAPTGGHFF. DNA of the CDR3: TGCGCCAGCAGCTTGGCCGCCCCGACAGGGGGCCATTTCTTC.

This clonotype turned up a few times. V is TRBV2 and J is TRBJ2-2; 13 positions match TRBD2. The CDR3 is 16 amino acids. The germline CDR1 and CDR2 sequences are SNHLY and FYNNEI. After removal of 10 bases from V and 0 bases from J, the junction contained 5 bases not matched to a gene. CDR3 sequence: CAIGLAGVTNTGELFF. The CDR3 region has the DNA TGTGCCATCGGACTAGCGGGGGTCACGAACACCGGGGAGCTGTTTTTT.

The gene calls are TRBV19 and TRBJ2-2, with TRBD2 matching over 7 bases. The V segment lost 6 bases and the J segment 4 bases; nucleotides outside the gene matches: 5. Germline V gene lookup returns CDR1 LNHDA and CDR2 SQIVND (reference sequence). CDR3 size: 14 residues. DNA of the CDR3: TGTGCCAGTAGGCCGGGGGGTGGCACCGGGGAGCTGTTTTTT. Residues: CASRPGGGTGELFF.

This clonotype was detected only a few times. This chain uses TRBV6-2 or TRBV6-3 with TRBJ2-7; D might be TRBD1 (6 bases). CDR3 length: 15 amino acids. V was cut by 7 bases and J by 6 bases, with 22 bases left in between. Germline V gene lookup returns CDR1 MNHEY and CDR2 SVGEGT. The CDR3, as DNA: TGTGCCAGCACCACTGCCCGGGGACAAGAGGGCGAGCAGTACGTC. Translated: CASTTARGQEGEQYV.

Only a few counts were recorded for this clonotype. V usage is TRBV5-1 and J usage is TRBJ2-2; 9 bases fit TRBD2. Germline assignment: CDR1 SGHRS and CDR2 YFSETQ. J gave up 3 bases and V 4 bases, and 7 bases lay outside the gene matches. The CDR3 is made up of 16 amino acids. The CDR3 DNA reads TGCGCCAGCAGCGAGGCGGGGGGGCCAGACACCGGGGAGCTGTTTTTT. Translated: CASSEAGGPDTGELFF.

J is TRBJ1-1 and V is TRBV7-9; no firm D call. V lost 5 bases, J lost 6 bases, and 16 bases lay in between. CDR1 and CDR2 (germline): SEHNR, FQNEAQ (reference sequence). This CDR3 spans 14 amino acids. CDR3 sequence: CASSHLGPEAEAFF. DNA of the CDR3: TGTGCCAGCAGCCACTTAGGCCCGGAAGCTGAAGCTTTCTTT.

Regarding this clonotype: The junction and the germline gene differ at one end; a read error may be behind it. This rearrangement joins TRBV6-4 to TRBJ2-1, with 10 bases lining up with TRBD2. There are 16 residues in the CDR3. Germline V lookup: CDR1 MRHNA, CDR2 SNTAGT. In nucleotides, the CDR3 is TGTGCCAACAGTGAATTTAGCGGGGGGATCTACAATGAGCAGTTCTTC. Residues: CANSEFSGGIYNEQFF.

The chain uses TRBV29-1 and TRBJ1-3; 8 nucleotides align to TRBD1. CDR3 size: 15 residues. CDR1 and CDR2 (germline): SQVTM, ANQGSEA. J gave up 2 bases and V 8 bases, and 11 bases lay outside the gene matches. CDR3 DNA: TGCAGCACCAACGGACAGGGTGGCCCTGGAAACACCATATATTTT. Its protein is CSTNGQGGPGNTIYF.

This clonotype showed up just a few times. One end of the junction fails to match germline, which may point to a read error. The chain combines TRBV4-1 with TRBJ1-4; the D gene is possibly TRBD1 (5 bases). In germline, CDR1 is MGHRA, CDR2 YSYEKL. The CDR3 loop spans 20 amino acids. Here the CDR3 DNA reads TGTGCCAGCAGGGATGCCGTTCGCGACACGGGTCTGACACTTAATGAAAAACTGTTTTTT. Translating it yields CASRDAVRDTGLTLNEKLFF.

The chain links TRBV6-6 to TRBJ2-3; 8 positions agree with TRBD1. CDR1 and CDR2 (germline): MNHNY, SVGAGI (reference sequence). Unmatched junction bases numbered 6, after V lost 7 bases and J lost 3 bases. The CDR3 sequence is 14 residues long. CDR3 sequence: CASTDRGSTDTQYF. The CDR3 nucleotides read TGTGCCAGCACTGACAGGGGCTCTACAGATACGCAGTATTTT.

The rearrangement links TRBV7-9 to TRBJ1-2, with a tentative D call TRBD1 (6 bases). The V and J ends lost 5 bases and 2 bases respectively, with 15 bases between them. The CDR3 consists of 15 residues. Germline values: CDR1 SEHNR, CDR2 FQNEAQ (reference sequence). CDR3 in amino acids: CASSIQGMGNYGYTF. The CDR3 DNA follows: TGTGCCAGCAGCATACAGGGAATGGGGAACTATGGCTACACCTTC. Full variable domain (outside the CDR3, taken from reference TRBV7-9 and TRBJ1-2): DTGVSQNPRHKITKRGQNVTFRCDPISEHNRLYWYRQTLGQGPEFLTYFQNEAQLEKSRLLSDRFSAERPKGSFSTLEIQRTEQGDSAMYLCASSIQGMGNYGYTFGSGTRLTVV.

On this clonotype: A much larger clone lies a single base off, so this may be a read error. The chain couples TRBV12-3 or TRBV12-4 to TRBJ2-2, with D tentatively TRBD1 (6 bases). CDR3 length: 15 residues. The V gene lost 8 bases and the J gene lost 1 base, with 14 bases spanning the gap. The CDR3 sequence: CASPSPGQNTGELFF. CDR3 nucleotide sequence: TGTGCCAGCCCGTCTCCGGGACAGAACACCGGGGAGCTGTTTTTT.

CDR3 sequence: CASSQSFLAEAFF. CDR3 DNA: TGTGCCAGCAGTCAGAGTTTTCTTGCTGAAGCTTTCTTT. The rearrangement uses TRBV12-3 or TRBV12-4 and TRBJ1-1; D unresolved. This CDR3 has 13 amino acids. Trimming removed 5 bases at V and 6 bases at J, with 13 bases between.

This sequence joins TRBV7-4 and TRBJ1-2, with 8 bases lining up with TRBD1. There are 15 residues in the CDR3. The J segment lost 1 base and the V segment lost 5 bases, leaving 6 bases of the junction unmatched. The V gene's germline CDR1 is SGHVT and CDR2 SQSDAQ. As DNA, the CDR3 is TGTGCCAGCAGCCCTGACAGGGGAGGTAACTATGGCTACACCTTC. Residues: CASSPDRGGNYGYTF.